The clone carrying this TCR beta chain has only a few counts. Its antigen is as yet unknown. The germline V gene has CDR1 SEHNR and CDR2 FQNEAQ (reference sequence). This CDR3 spans 13 amino acids. Trimming took 5 bases from V and 4 from J; bases not matched to a gene: 1. This specimen comes from a study of T cell repertoires in cytomegalovirus infection. Points from the study as a whole: The ex vivo response was dominated by HLA-C-restricted CMV-specific TCR beta clonotypes.

TCRdb used MiXCR to reprocess the reads, holding one entry per CDR3 protein. Among about 150,000 distinct CDR3 sequences listed, 23% were seen once. This TCR was recovered from a human donor in good health (CMV status not recorded). Some clones in this sample may be carry-over from other donors' samples. Material for sequencing was PBMCs. The chain joins TRBV7-9 to TRBJ1-3, with 8 nucleotides matching TRBD1. CDR3 sequence: CASSRTGGNTIYF. The CDR3 bases are TGTGCCAGCAGCCGGACAGGGGGAAACACCATATATTTT.